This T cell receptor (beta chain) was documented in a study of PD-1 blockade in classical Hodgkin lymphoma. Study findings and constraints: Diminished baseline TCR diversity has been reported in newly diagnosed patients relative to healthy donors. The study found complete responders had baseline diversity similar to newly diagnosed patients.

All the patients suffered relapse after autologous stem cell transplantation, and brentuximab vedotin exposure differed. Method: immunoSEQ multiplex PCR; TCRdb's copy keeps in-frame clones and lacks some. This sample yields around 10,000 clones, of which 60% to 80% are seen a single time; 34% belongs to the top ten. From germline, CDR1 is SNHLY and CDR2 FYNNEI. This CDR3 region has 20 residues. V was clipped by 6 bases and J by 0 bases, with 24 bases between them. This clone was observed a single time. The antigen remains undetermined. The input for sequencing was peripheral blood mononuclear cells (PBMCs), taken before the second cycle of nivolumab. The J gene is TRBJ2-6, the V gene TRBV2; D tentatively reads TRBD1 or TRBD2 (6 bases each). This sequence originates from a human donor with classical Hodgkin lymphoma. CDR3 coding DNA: TGTGCCAGCAGCTTACAGGGAGGTTTACGTGGACTCTCTGGGGCCAACGTCCTGACTTTC. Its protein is CASSLQGGLRGLSGANVLTF.